What follows are 3 T cell receptor beta chains derived from one specimen sequenced in a study of molecular identifiers for immune sequencing clone quantification (dated by TCRdb to the late 2010s). The method behind the library was PCR. The instrument given in TCRdb is Illumina HiSeq 4000. TCRdb itself trimmed the public reads at Q25 with fastp, ran MiXCR and retained productive beta chains. Records with the same CDR3 protein are collapsed into one entry carrying the most frequent genes and DNA. The table for this sample lists 50,000 to 65,000 distinct CDR3 sequences; around 25% of them were counted only once. The ten biggest clones cover 1.5% to 2% of the sample. Specimen: naive CD8+ T cells from blood, with Jurkat cell RNA spiked in. Interpreted using the paper, the cell subset or site label stands for: FACS-sorted CD8+CD4-CCR7+CD45RA+ naive T cells. These receptors were obtained from a human donor in good health. Some libraries in this study had Jurkat cell RNA spiked in.

This clonotype was seen at least ten times. The genes are TRBV6-5 and TRBJ1-1; weak D call: TRBD1 (6 bases). From germline, CDR1 is MNHEY and CDR2 SVGAGI. V lost 0 bases and J lost 5, with 13 bases in between. The CDR3 spans 15 residues. CDR3 residues: CASSYSGGGGTEAFF. CDR3 nucleotides: TGTGCCAGCAGTTACTCGGGAGGGGGGGGTACTGAAGCTTTCTTT.

This clonotype was recorded at least ten times. This rearrangement joins TRBV4-1 to TRBJ2-7; 9 bases fit TRBD1. In germline, CDR1 is MGHRA, CDR2 YSYEKL. The CDR3 extends over 15 amino acids. The V and J ends lost 3 bases and 5 bases, in that order; junction bases with no gene match: 8. The CDR3 region has the DNA TGCGCCAGCAGCCAGCCGGGACAGGGCTTCGACGAGCAGTACTTC. Encoded protein: CASSQPGQGFDEQYF.

To note about this clonotype: This may stem from a read error, because a much larger clone lies one nucleotide away. The J gene is TRBJ1-5, the V gene TRBV7-9; the D is unclear. The CDR3 totals 17 residues. Germline CDR1 and CDR2: SEHNR and FQNEAQ (reference sequence). CDR3 in amino acids: CAGSLAVADHSNQPQHF. CDR3 sequence (DNA): TGTGCCGGCAGCTTAGCGGTGGCAGACCATAGCAATCAGCCCCAGCATTTT.